This T cell receptor (beta chain) stems from a study of blood T cell repertoires in COVID-19. Study summary: Nucleic acid was either cDNA or gDNA, and it came from T cells, B-cell-depleted T cells, or PBMCs.

In this sample, this clone turned up once. Assay used: immunoSEQ multiplex PCR; TCRdb lists only in-frame clones, some missing. The sample comprises approximately 260,000 clones, around 85% of which are singletons, and roughly 4.2% rests with the top ten. CDR3 length: 13 amino acids. Trimming took 0 bases from V and 8 from J, leaving 8 bases between them. Per germline, CDR1 MNHNY and CDR2 SVGAGI (reference sequence). Sequencing was performed on peripheral blood. The TCR sequence derives from a woman in her thirties or forties with active or convalescent COVID-19. V is TRBV6-6 and J is TRBJ1-3; D gene unclear. CDR3 DNA: TGTGCCAGCAGTTACTCTCCGGGAGACACCATATATTTT. This sequence encodes CASSYSPGDTIYF.